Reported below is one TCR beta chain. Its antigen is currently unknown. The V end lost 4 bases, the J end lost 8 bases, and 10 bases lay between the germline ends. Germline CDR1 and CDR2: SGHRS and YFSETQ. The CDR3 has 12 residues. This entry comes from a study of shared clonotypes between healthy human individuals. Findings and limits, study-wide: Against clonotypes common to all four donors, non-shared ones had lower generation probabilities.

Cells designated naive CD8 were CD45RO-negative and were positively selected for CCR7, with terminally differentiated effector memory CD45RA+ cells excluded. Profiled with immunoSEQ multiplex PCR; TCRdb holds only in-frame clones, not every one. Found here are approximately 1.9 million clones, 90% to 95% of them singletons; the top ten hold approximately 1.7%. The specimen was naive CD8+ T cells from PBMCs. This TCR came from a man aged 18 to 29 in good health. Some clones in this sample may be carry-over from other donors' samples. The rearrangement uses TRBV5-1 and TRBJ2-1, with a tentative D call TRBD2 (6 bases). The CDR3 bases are TGCGCCAGCAGCCTAGGGGAGGATGAGCAGTTCTTC. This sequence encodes CASSLGEDEQFF.